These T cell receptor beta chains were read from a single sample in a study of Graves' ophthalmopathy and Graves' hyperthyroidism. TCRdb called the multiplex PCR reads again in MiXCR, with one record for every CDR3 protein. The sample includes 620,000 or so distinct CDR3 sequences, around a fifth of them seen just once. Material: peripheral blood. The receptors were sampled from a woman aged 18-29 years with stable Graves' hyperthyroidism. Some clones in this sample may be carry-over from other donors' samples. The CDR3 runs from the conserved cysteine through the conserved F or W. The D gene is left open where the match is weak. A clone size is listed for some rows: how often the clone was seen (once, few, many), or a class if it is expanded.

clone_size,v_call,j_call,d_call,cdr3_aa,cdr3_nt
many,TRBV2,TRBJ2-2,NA,CASRSVSSMNTGELFF,TGTGCCAGCAGGTCTGTCAGCAGCATGAACACCGGGGAGCTGTTTTTT
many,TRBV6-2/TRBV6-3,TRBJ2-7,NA,CASTFGGDEQYF,TGTGCCAGCACCTTCGGAGGGGACGAGCAGTACTTC
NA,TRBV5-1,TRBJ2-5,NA,CASSIGVAPKGETQYF,TGCGCCAGCAGCATAGGGGTCGCTCCTAAGGGAGAGACCCAGTACTTC
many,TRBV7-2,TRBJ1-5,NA,CASSTTDYSNQPQHF,TGTGCCAGCAGCACCACAGATTATAGCAATCAGCCCCAGCATTTT
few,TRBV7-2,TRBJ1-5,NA,CASSLAAVQKYSNQPQHF,TGTGCCAGCAGCTTAGCTGCCGTACAGAAATATAGCAATCAGCCCCAGCATTTT
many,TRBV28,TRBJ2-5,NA,CASSSLGERETQYF,TGTGCCAGCAGCTCTTTAGGGGAACGAGAGACCCAGTACTTC
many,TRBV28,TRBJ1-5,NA,CASSLAGVVGNQPQHF,TGTGCCAGCAGTTTGGCCGGGGTGGTCGGCAATCAGCCCCAGCATTTT
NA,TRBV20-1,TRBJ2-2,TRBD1,CSARPLDRENTGELFF,TGCAGTGCTAGACCCTTGGACAGGGAGAACACCGGGGAGCTGTTTTTT
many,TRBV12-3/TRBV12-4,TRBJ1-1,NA,CASTLQEGANTEAFF,TGTGCCAGCACCTTGCAGGAGGGAGCTAACACTGAAGCTTTCTTT
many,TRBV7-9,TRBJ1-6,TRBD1,CASSSSQGRSNSPLHF,TGTGCCAGCAGCTCGTCACAGGGGAGGAGTAATTCACCCCTCCACTTT
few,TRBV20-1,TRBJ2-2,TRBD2,CSAISGGALGELFF,TGCAGTGCCATTAGCGGGGGGGCCCTCGGGGAGCTGTTTTTT
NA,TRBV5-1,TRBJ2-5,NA,CASSLFRGETQYF,TGCGCCAGCAGCTTGTTCAGAGGAGAGACCCAGTACTTC
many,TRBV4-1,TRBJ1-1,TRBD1,CASSLRDRMNTEAFF,TGCGCCAGCAGCCTCAGGGACAGGATGAACACTGAAGCTTTCTTT
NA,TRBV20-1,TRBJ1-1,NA,CSASGIGGPFTEAFF,TGCAGTGCTAGTGGCATTGGGGGCCCATTTACTGAAGCTTTCTTT
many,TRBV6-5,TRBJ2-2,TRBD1,CASRTRTGGADTGELFF,TGTGCCAGCAGAACGCGGACAGGGGGCGCCGACACCGGGGAGCTGTTTTTT
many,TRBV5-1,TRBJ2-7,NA,CASSLGQPSSYEQYF,TGCGCCAGCAGCCTAGGACAGCCGAGCTCCTACGAGCAGTACTTC